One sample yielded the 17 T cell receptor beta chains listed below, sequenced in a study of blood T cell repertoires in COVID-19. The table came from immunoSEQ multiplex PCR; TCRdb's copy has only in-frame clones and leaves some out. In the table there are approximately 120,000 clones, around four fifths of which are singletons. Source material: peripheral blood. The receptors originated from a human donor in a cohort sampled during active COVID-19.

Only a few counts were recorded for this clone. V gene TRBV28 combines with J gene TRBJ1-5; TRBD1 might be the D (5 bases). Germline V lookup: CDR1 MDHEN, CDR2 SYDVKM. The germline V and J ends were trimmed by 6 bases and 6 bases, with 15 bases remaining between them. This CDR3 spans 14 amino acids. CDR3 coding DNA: TGTGCCAGCAGATATCAGGGCGCGAGTCAGCCCCAGCATTTT. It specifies CASRYQGASQPQHF.

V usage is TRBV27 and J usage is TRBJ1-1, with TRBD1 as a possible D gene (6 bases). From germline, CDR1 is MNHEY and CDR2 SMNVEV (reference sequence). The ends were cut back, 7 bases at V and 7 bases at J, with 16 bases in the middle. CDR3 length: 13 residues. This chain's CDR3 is CASTSGGGDEAFF. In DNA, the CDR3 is TGTGCCAGCACCTCAGGCGGGGGCGATGAAGCTTTCTTT.

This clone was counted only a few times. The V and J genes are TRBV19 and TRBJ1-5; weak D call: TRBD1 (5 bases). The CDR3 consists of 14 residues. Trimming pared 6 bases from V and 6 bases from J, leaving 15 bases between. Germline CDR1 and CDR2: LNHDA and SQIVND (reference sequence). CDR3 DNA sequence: TGTGCCAGTAGCTTGCAGGGTCTTACTCAGCCCCAGCATTTT. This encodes CASSLQGLTQPQHF.

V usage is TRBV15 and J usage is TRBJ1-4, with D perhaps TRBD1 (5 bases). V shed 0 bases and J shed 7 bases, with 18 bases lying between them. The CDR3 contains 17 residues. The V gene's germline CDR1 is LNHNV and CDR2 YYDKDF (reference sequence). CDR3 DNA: TGTGCCACCAGCAGAGATCCATCGTCAGGGTTTCGTGAAAAACTGTTTTTT. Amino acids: CATSRDPSSGFREKLFF.

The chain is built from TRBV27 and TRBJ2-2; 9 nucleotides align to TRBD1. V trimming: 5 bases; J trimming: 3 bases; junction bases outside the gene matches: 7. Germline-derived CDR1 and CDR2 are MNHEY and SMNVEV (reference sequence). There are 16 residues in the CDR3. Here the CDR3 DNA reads TGTGCCAGCAGTGTTACAGGGGGCATAGACACCGGGGAGCTGTTTTTT. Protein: CASSVTGGIDTGELFF.

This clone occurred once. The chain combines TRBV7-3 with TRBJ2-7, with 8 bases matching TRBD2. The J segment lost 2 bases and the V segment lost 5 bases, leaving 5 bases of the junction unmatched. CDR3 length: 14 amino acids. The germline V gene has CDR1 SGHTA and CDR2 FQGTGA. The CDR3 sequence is CASSPTGGTYEQYF. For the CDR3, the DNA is TGTGCCAGCAGCCCGACGGGAGGGACCTACGAGCAGTACTTC.

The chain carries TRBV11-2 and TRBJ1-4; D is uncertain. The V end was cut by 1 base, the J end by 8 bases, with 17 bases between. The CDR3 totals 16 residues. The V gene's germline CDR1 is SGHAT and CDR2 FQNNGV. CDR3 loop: CASSLGLRLSEEKLFF. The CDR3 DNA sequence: TGTGCCAGCAGCTTAGGCCTCCGACTTTCAGAAGAAAAACTGTTTTTT.

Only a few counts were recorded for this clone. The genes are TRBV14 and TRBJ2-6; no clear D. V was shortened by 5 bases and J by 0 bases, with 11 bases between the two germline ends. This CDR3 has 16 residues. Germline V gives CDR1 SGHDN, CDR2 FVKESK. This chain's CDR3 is CASSYNSVSGANVLTF. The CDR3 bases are TGTGCCAGCAGCTACAACAGTGTCTCTGGGGCCAACGTCCTGACTTTC.

CDR3 loop: CASSWADRGKFVRTDTQYF. The CDR3 DNA follows: TGTGCCAGCAGCTGGGCGGACAGGGGCAAATTTGTCCGCACAGATACGCAGTATTTT. The V gene is TRBV7-2, the J gene TRBJ2-3; 9 positions match TRBD1. The CDR3 length is 19 residues. Germline loops: CDR1 SGHTA, CDR2 FQGNSA. V lost 4 bases to trimming and J lost 1 base; unmatched junction nucleotides: 15.

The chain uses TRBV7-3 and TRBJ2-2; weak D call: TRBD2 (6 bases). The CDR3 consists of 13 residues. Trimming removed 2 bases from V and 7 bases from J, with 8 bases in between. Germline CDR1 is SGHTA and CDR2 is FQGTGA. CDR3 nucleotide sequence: TGTGCCAGCAGCTTACTCGGGGGCGGGGAGCTGTTTTTT. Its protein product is CASSLLGGGELFF.

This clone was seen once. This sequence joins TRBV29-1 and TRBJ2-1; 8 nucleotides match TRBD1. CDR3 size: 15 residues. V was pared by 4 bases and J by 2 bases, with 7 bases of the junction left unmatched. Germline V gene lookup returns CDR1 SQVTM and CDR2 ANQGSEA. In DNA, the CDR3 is TGCAGCGTTGGGCCTCGACAGGGGCCCTACAATGAGCAGTTCTTC. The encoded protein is CSVGPRQGPYNEQFF.

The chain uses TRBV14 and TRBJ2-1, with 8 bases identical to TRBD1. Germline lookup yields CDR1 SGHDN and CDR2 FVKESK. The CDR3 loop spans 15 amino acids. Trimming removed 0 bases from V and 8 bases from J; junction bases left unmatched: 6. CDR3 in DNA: TGTGCCAGCAGCCAAGACCTGGGACAGGCCGATGAGCAGTTCTTC. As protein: CASSQDLGQADEQFF.

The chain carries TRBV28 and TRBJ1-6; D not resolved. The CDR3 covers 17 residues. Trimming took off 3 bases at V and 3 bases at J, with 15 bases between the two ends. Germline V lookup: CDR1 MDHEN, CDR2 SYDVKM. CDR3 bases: TGTGCCAGCAGTTTGTACGACGGGTCTATCTATAATTCACCCCTCCACTTT. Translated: CASSLYDGSIYNSPLHF.

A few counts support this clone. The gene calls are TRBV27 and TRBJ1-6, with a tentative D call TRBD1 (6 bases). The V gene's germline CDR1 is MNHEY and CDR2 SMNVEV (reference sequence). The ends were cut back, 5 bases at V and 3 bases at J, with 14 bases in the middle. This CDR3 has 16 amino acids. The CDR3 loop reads CASSPPAGVYNSPLHF. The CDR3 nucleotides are TGTGCCAGCAGTCCCCCGGCAGGGGTCTATAATTCACCCCTCCACTTT.

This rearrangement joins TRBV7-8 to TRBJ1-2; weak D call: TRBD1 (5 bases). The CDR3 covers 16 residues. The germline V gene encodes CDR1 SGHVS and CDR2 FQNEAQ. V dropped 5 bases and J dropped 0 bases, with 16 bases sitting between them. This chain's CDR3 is CASSPTRSRANYGYTF. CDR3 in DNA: TGTGCCAGCAGCCCTACGAGGAGCAGGGCTAACTATGGCTACACCTTC.

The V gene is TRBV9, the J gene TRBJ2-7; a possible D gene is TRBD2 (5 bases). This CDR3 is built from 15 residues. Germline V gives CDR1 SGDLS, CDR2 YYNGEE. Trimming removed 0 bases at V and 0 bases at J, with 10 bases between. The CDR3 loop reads CASSVGAVSSYEQYF. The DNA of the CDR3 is TGTGCCAGCAGCGTAGGAGCGGTTTCCTCCTACGAGCAGTACTTC.

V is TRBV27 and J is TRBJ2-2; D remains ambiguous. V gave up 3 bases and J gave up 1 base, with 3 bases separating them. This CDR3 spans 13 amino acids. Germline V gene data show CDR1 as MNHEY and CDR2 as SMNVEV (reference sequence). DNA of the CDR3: TGTGCCAGCAGTTTGAGGAACACCGGGGAGCTGTTTTTT. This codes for CASSLRNTGELFF.